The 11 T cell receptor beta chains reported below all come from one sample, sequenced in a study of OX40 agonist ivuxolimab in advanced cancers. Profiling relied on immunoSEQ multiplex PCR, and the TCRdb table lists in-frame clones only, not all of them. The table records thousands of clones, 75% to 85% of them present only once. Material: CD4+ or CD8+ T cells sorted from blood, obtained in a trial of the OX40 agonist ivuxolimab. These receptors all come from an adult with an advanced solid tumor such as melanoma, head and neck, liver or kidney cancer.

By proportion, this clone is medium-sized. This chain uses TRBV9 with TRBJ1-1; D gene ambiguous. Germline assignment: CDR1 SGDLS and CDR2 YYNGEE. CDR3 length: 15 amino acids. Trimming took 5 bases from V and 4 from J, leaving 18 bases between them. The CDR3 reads CASRVMGAGSTEAFF. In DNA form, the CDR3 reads TGTGCCAGCAGAGTAATGGGAGCCGGGAGCACTGAAGCTTTCTTT.

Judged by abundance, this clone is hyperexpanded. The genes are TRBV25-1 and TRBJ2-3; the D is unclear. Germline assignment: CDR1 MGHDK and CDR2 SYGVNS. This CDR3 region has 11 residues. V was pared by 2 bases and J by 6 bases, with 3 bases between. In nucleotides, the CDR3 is TGTGCCAGCAGTGAAGGTGATACGCAGTATTTT. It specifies CASSEGDTQYF.

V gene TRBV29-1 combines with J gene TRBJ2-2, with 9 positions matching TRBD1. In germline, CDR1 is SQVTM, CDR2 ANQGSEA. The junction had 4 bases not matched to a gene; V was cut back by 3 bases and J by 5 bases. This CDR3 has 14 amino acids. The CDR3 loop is CSVDFGQGTGELFF. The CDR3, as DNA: TGCAGCGTTGATTTCGGACAGGGGACCGGGGAGCTGTTTTTT.

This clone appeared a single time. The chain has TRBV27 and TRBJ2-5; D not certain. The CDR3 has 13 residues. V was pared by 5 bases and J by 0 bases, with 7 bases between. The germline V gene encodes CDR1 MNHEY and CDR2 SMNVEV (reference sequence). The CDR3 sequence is CASSRWDQETQYF. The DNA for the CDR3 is TGTGCCAGCAGTAGATGGGACCAAGAGACCCAGTACTTC.

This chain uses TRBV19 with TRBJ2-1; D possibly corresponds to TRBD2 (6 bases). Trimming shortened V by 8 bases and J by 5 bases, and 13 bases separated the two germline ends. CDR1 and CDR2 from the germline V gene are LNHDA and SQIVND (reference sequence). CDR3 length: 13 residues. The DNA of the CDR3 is TGTGCCAGTGATCAAGGACTACACAATGAGCAGTTCTTC. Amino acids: CASDQGLHNEQFF.

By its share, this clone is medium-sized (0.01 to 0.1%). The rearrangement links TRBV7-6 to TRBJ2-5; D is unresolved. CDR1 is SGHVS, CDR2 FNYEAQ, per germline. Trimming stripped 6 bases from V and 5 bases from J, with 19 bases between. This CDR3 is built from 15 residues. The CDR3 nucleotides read TGTGCCAGCAGTCATCCTATCCTCCTGAGGGAGACCCAGTACTTC. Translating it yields CASSHPILLRETQYF.

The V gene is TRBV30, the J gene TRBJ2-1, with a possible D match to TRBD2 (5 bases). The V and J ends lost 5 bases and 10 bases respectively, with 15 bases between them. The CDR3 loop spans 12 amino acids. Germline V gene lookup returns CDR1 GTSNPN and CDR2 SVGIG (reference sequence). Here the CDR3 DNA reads TGTGCCTGGGGTTTCAGCAGAGGGGAGCAGTTCTTC. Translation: CAWGFSRGEQFF.

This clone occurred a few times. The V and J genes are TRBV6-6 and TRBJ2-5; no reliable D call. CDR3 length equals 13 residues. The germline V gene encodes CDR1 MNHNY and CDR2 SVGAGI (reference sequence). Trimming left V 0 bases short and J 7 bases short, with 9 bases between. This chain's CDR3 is CASSYSNLGTQYF. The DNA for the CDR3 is TGTGCCAGCAGTTACTCGAACCTTGGGACCCAGTACTTC.

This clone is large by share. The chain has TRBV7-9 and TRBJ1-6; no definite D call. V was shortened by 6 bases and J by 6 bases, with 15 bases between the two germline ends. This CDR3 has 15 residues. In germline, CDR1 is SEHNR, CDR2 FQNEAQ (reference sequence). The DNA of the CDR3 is TGTGCCAGCAGACCCGACATAGAACTTAATTCACCCCTCCACTTT. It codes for CASRPDIELNSPLHF. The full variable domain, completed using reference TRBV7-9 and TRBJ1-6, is DTGVSQNPRHKITKRGQNVTFRCDPISEHNRLYWYRQTLGQGPEFLTYFQNEAQLEKSRLLSDRFSAERPKGSFSTLEIQRTEQGDSAMYLCASRPDIELNSPLHFGNGTRLTVT.

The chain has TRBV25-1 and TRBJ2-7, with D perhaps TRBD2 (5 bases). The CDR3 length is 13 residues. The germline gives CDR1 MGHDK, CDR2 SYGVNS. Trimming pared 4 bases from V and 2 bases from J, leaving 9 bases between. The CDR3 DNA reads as TGTGCCAGCAGTGTCGGGATTCCCTACGAGCAGTACTTC. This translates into CASSVGIPYEQYF.

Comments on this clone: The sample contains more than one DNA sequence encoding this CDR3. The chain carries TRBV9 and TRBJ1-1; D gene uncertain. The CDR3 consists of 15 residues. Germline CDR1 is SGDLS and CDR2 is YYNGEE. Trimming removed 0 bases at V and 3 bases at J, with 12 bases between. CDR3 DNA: TGTGCCAGCAGCGTAGGTGGTCCGTGGGACACTGAAGCTTTCTTT. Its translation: CASSVGGPWDTEAFF.